The text below deals with one T cell receptor (beta chain). This record belongs to a study of blood T cell repertoires in COVID-19. Study at large: Spain, Italy and the United States supplied samples that represented acute and convalescent COVID-19. PBMCs, B-cell-depleted T cells, or T cells provided the cDNA or gDNA that made up the material.

V shed 4 bases and J 3 bases; nucleotides not matched to a gene: 1. The CDR3 has 14 residues. The germline CDR1 and CDR2 sequences are WNHNN and SYGVQD (reference sequence). As processed by the authors: Estimates of nucleated cell counts were drawn from the amplification of reference gene primers. Sequencing was performed with immunoSEQ multiplex PCR; in TCRdb, only in-frame clones are kept and a portion is missing. The V and J calls and clone size come from that table; D and trimming were worked out from the DNA. The table records more than 140,000 clones, about 86% of them present only once. This receptor was identified in a woman in her sixties with acute or convalescent COVID-19. This chain connects TRBV10-1 to TRBJ2-2, with 8 bases lining up with TRBD1. The sample was peripheral blood. The CDR3 DNA reads TGCGCCAGCAGTGCAGGGGGCTACACCGGGGAGCTGTTTTTT. The encoded protein is CASSAGGYTGELFF.